The 26 T cell receptor beta chains presented below share a single source sample, sequenced in a study of PD-L1 blockade in urothelial cancer. Sequencing used immunoSEQ multiplex PCR; TCRdb keeps in-frame clones, though not all of them. The data show roughly 54,000 clones, approximately 88% seen once. As to time point: pretreatment peripheral blood. Sequenced material: PBMCs, taken around atezolizumab (anti-PD-L1) treatment. The receptors shown here come from a woman aged 55-70 years with urothelial cancer.

The chain combines TRBV28 with TRBJ2-1, with 13 nucleotides matching TRBD2. The CDR3 covers 16 residues. Germline V gene lookup returns CDR1 MDHEN and CDR2 SYDVKM. V gave up 5 bases and J gave up 7 bases; unmatched junction bases: 8. CDR3 sequence: CASSPPGLAGKNEQFF. The CDR3 nucleotides read TGTGCCAGCAGTCCCCCGGGACTAGCGGGAAAGAATGAGCAGTTCTTC.

This chain joins TRBV6-5 and TRBJ1-1; tentative D call: TRBD1 (5 bases). The CDR3 contains 14 residues. The V end was cut by 0 bases, the J end by 5 bases, with 10 bases between. CDR1 is MNHEY and CDR2 is SVGAGI in the germline V gene. CDR3 nucleotides: TGTGCCAGCAGTTACTCAGGGGTAGGGACTGAAGCTTTCTTT. This codes for CASSYSGVGTEAFF.

The chain has TRBV19 and TRBJ1-1; D remains unclear. The CDR3 is made up of 12 amino acids. Trimming cost V 4 bases and J 1 base, with 4 bases left between them. The germline CDR1 and CDR2 sequences are LNHDA and SQIVND (reference sequence). CDR3 in DNA: TGTGCCAGTAGTACCCGGAACACTGAAGCTTTCTTT. Its protein product is CASSTRNTEAFF.

The genes are TRBV29-1 and TRBJ2-2; maybe TRBD1 (6 bases). Germline values: CDR1 SQVTM, CDR2 ANQGSEA. V lost 3 bases to trimming and J lost 3 bases, with 8 bases between them. The CDR3 totals 13 residues. CDR3 nucleotide sequence: TGCAGCGTTGACAGGGGTTACACCGGGGAGCTGTTTTTT. This encodes CSVDRGYTGELFF.

The CDR3 DNA reads as TGTGCCAGCAGCTTAGGATTCGGCTCCTACGAGCAGTACTTC. Protein product: CASSLGFGSYEQYF. The chain has TRBV11-3 and TRBJ2-7, with D unclear. Germline V gives CDR1 SGHNT, CDR2 YENEEA. CDR3 length: 14 amino acids. Trimming stripped 1 base from V and 0 bases from J, with 7 bases between.

This clone has only a few counts. V gene TRBV7-9 combines with J gene TRBJ2-3, with 12 bases aligning to TRBD2. The J segment lost 2 bases and the V segment lost 8 bases, leaving 2 bases of the junction unmatched. The germline CDR1 and CDR2 sequences are SEHNR and FQNEAQ (reference sequence). The CDR3 contains 14 residues. The CDR3 here is CASGLAGFTDTQYF. The CDR3 coding sequence is TGTGCCAGCGGACTAGCGGGGTTCACAGATACGCAGTATTTT.

The chain uses TRBV18 and TRBJ2-4, with 9 bases matching TRBD1. The trim removed 5 bases at V and 8 bases at J, leaving 13 bases unmatched. This CDR3 is 16 amino acids long. CDR1 is KGHSH, CDR2 LQKENI, per germline. CDR3 sequence (DNA): TGTGCCAGCTCAACTACGTGGACAGGGGCGGGGGACATTCAGTACTTC. Translation gives CASSTTWTGAGDIQYF.

V usage is TRBV5-5 and J usage is TRBJ1-5; TRBD1 matches 8 bases. Germline V gene sequence: CDR1 SGHKS, CDR2 YYEKEE (reference sequence). V was pared by 0 bases and J by 2 bases, with 1 base of the junction left unmatched. This CDR3 comprises 15 residues. CDR3: CASSLETGGNQPQHF. CDR3 bases: TGTGCCAGCAGCTTGGAGACAGGGGGCAATCAGCCCCAGCATTTT.

The chain joins TRBV10-1 to TRBJ2-7, with 11 bases aligning to TRBD1. The trim removed 6 bases at V and 4 bases at J, leaving 5 bases unmatched. Germline lookup yields CDR1 WNHNN and CDR2 SYGVQD (reference sequence). The CDR3 spans 14 residues. The DNA for the CDR3 is TGCGCCAGCAGCCTAGGGACAGGGGGTTACGAGCAGTACTTC. This sequence encodes CASSLGTGGYEQYF.

This clone was seen a few times. The chain recombines TRBV19 with TRBJ1-1, with D tentatively TRBD1 (5 bases). Germline V CDR1 and CDR2: LNHDA, SQIVND (reference sequence). V was pared by 5 bases and J by 1 base, with 8 bases between. The CDR3 sequence is 13 residues long. In nucleotides, the CDR3 is TGTGCCAGTAGTCGGGGGGGGAACACTGAAGCTTTCTTT. Translating it yields CASSRGGNTEAFF.

The gene calls are TRBV2 and TRBJ2-7, with 13 bases lining up with TRBD2. The J segment lost 3 bases and the V segment lost 4 bases, leaving 0 bases of the junction unmatched. Germline CDR1 reads SNHLY; CDR2 reads FYNNEI. This CDR3 region has 14 residues. CDR3 DNA sequence: TGTGCCAGCAGTGGACTAGCGGGGGGCTACGAGCAGTACTTC. This translates into CASSGLAGGYEQYF.

The rearrangement joins TRBV9 to TRBJ2-7; 7 bases match TRBD2. The germline CDR1 and CDR2 sequences are SGDLS and YYNGEE. J gave up 1 base and V 3 bases, and 7 bases lay outside the gene matches. This CDR3 has 15 residues. The CDR3 coding sequence is TGTGCCAGCAGCGCTGAATCGGGACTATCCTACGAGCAGTACTTC. Encoded protein: CASSAESGLSYEQYF.

J is TRBJ1-1 and V is TRBV10-3, with 9 nucleotides matching TRBD1. This CDR3 comprises 14 residues. With 4 bases clipped from V and 9 bases from J, the junction kept 9 bases outside the gene matches. Germline CDR1 ENHRY, CDR2 SYGVKD. The CDR3 loop is CAISGFPGTGKAFF. In DNA form, the CDR3 reads TGTGCCATCAGTGGATTTCCCGGGACAGGGAAAGCTTTCTTT.

This clone was detected only a few times. The chain joins TRBV9 to TRBJ1-3; 7 bases line up with TRBD1. The CDR3 runs to 15 residues. Trimming cost V 6 bases and J 0 bases; bases outside gene matches: 6. Germline CDR1 reads SGDLS; CDR2 reads YYNGEE. The CDR3 bases are TGTGCCAGCAACTTAGGGGGCGTCTCTGGAAACACCATATATTTT. Translation: CASNLGGVSGNTIYF. The whole variable domain, remainder taken from reference TRBV9 and TRBJ1-3, is DSGVTQTPKHLITATGQRVTLRCSPRSGDLSVYWYQQSLDQGLQFLIQYYNGEERAKGNILERFSAQQFPDLHSELNLSSLELGDSALYFCASNLGGVSGNTIYFGEGSWLTVV.

The chain has TRBV15 and TRBJ1-5; D is unclear. The CDR3 contains 15 residues. Trimming took 1 base from V and 5 from J, leaving 12 bases between them. Germline loops: CDR1 LNHNV, CDR2 YYDKDF (reference sequence). The CDR3 region is CATSRGREAYQPQHF. The CDR3 DNA reads TGTGCCACCAGCAGAGGCCGTGAAGCGTATCAGCCCCAGCATTTT.

The table lists this clone with a few counts. The chain uses TRBV27 and TRBJ1-6; 7 bases line up with TRBD1. Germline V gives CDR1 MNHEY, CDR2 SMNVEV (reference sequence). J lost 7 bases, V lost 3 bases, and 9 bases had no gene match. The length of the CDR3 is 16 residues. CDR3 coding DNA: TGTGCCAGCAGTTTTGACAGGGACCAGGGGAATTCACCCCTCCACTTT. Amino acids: CASSFDRDQGNSPLHF.

This chain links TRBV9 with TRBJ2-5; the D gene is possibly TRBD2 (7 bases). V was pared by 0 bases and J by 2 bases, with 14 bases between. CDR3 length: 16 amino acids. CDR1 is SGDLS, CDR2 YYNGEE, per germline. The CDR3: CASSVDEGGLQETQYF. CDR3 coding DNA: TGTGCCAGCAGCGTAGATGAGGGGGGGCTTCAAGAGACCCAGTACTTC.

This chain joins TRBV10-3 and TRBJ2-1; 11 bases are shared with TRBD2. The CDR3 has 14 amino acids. V shed 6 bases, J shed 7 bases, and the junction held 5 bases outside the gene matches. CDR1 is ENHRY and CDR2 is SYGVKD in the germline V gene. The CDR3 here is CAISSGTSGNEQFF. The CDR3 bases are TGTGCCATCAGCTCCGGGACTAGCGGTAATGAGCAGTTCTTC.

The chain links TRBV11-2 to TRBJ1-3; TRBD1 matches at 7 bases. The CDR3 contains 15 residues. Trimming cost V 5 bases and J 3 bases; bases outside gene matches: 7. Per the germline V gene, CDR1 is SGHAT and CDR2 is FQNNGV. The CDR3 DNA follows: TGTGCCAGCAGCATTTACAGGGGTGGTGGAAACACCATATATTTT. Its translation: CASSIYRGGGNTIYF.

V usage is TRBV2 and J usage is TRBJ2-4; D may be TRBD1 (6 bases). The ends were cut back, 7 bases at V and 9 bases at J, with 19 bases in the middle. CDR3 length equals 14 residues. Germline V gene sequence: CDR1 SNHLY, CDR2 FYNNEI. CDR3 bases: TGTGCCAGCATGGTCGAAGGGGGTATGGGCATTCAGTACTTC. Protein: CASMVEGGMGIQYF.

This clone has just one count. The rearrangement uses TRBV7-2 and TRBJ2-7, with 11 positions matching TRBD1. Germline CDR1 and CDR2: SGHTA and FQGNSA. The CDR3 sequence is 16 residues long. V lost 1 base, J lost 3 bases, and 5 bases stayed unmatched. The CDR3 spells CASSLGGQGALYEQYF. The CDR3 DNA sequence: TGTGCCAGCAGCTTAGGTGGACAGGGGGCCCTCTACGAGCAGTACTTC.

V gene TRBV14 combines with J gene TRBJ2-2; D is perhaps TRBD2 (7 bases). Per germline, CDR1 SGHDN and CDR2 FVKESK. V was shortened by 5 bases and J by 2 bases, with 15 bases between the two germline ends. The CDR3 loop spans 16 amino acids. The CDR3 DNA is TGTGCCAGCAGCGTTCGTGGCGGGGGCAACACCGGGGAGCTGTTTTTT. This encodes CASSVRGGGNTGELFF.

In its sample, this clone was seen once. The chain employs TRBV6-5 and TRBJ2-7; 7 nucleotides line up with TRBD2. Losses at the gene ends were 6 bases for V and 4 bases for J; bases not matched to a gene: 6. Germline values: CDR1 MNHEY, CDR2 SVGAGI. The CDR3 sequence is 13 residues long. The DNA for the CDR3 is TGTGCCAGCAGATCGGCTAGCGGATACGAGCAGTACTTC. The encoded protein is CASRSASGYEQYF.

This chain connects TRBV9 to TRBJ1-1, with D perhaps matching TRBD1 (5 bases). The germline CDR1 and CDR2 sequences are SGDLS and YYNGEE. V shed 4 bases and J shed 5 bases, with 18 bases lying between them. The CDR3 length is 15 residues. The CDR3 loop is CASSPPQGSRTEAFF. The CDR3 DNA reads as TGTGCCAGCAGCCCACCGCAGGGAAGTAGGACTGAAGCTTTCTTT.

The chain recombines TRBV7-8 with TRBJ1-1; perhaps TRBD1 as D (6 bases). Per the germline V gene, CDR1 is SGHVS and CDR2 is FQNEAQ. V lost 5 bases, J lost 0 bases, and 13 bases lay in between. The CDR3 spans 15 residues. In DNA, the CDR3 is TGTGCCAGCAGCCATCGGGGGGCCGTGAACACTGAAGCTTTCTTT. Amino acid sequence: CASSHRGAVNTEAFF.

This chain links TRBV9 with TRBJ1-1; maybe TRBD1 (6 bases). Germline lookup yields CDR1 SGDLS and CDR2 YYNGEE. CDR3 size: 16 residues. The germline V and J ends were trimmed by 0 bases and 0 bases, with 12 bases remaining between them. The CDR3 is CASSVGAGALNTEAFF. The CDR3 DNA follows: TGTGCCAGCAGCGTAGGGGCAGGGGCATTGAACACTGAAGCTTTCTTT.